The rows below give T cell receptor beta chains drawn from one sample of a study of blood T cell repertoires in COVID-19. Data came from immunoSEQ multiplex PCR; TCRdb stores just in-frame clones and leaves some out. Of roughly 63,000 clones in the sample, approximately 80% are singletons; the top ten hold around 12%. Sequencing used peripheral blood. The receptor set was obtained from a man older than 75 with acute or convalescent COVID-19. Both conserved end residues are part of each CDR3. The order of the fields is J gene, V gene, D gene, clone size, CDR3 protein, CDR3 DNA. A D gene is named only where the DNA matches it firmly. Size values are once, few and many counts, or a class for expanded clones, and some rows have none.

>TRBJ1-6|TRBV30|.|.
CAWRGSSPLHF
TGTGCCTGGAGAGGGAGTTCACCCCTCCACTTT
>TRBJ1-2|TRBV3-1/TRBV3-2|.|.
CASSQGRTGNYGYTF
TGTGCCAGCAGCCAAGGCCGAACAGGGAACTATGGCTACACCTTC
>TRBJ2-7|TRBV6-1|.|.
CASSDPRHYEQYF
TGTGCCAGCAGTGACCCGAGACACTACGAGCAGTACTTC
>TRBJ1-4|TRBV7-9|TRBD1|.
CASSEGQGLEEKLFF
TGTGCCAGCAGCGAGGGACAGGGATTAGAGGAAAAACTGTTTTTT
>TRBJ2-3|TRBV19|.|few
CASSPPVAGTGTQYF
TGTGCCAGTAGCCCCCCCGTCGCAGGCACCGGTACGCAGTATTTT
>TRBJ1-2|TRBV5-1|.|.
CASSGEMTGLGYTF
TGCGCCAGCAGCGGGGAAATGACAGGTCTTGGCTACACCTTC
>TRBJ2-7|TRBV6-2/TRBV6-3|TRBD2|few
CASSYLSLGLAGEGVRNEQYF
TGTGCCAGCAGTTACCTCAGCTTGGGACTAGCGGGAGAAGGGGTGAGGAACGAGCAGTACTTC
>TRBJ2-1|TRBV6-4|TRBD2|.
CASSGYSGSTYNEQFF
TGTGCCAGCAGTGGGTATAGCGGGAGTACCTACAATGAGCAGTTCTTC
>TRBJ1-1|TRBV29-1|.|.
CSGGRFGTEAFF
TGCAGCGGCGGAAGGTTCGGCACTGAAGCTTTCTTT
>TRBJ2-7|TRBV11-2|.|once
CASSTFRDSYEQYF
TGTGCCAGCAGCACCTTCAGGGACTCCTACGAGCAGTACTTC
>TRBJ2-1|TRBV5-5|TRBD2|.
CVSSLRLAGYNEQFF
TGTGTCAGCAGCTTGCGACTAGCGGGCTACAATGAGCAGTTCTTC
>TRBJ2-7|TRBV6-6|TRBD1|.
CASSLLGTGGYEQYF
TGTGCCAGCAGTCTTCTCGGGACAGGGGGCTACGAGCAGTACTTC
>TRBJ2-7|TRBV6-1|TRBD2|once
CASSEAYTSGTYEQYF
TGTGCCAGCAGTGAAGCGTACACTAGCGGGACCTACGAGCAGTACTTC